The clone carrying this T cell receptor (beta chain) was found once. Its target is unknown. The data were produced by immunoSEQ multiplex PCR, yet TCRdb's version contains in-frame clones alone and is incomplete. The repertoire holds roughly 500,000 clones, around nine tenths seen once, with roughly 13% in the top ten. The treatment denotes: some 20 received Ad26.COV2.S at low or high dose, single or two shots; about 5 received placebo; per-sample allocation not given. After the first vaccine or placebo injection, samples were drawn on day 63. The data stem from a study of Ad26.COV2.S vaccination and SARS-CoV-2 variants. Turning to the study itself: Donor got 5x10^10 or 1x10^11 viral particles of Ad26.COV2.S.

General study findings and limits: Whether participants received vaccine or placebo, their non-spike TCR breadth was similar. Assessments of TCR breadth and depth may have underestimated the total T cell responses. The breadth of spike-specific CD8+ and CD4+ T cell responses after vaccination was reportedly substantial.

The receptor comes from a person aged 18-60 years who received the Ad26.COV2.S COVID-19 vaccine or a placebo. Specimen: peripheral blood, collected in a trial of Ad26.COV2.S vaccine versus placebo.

DNA of the CDR3: TGCGCCAGCAGCTACCGGGACAGCGTCTCTGGGGCCAACGTCCTGACTTTC. Encoded protein: CASSYRDSVSGANVLTF. V and J are TRBV5-1 and TRBJ2-6; TRBD1 matches 7 bases. The germline CDR1 and CDR2 sequences are SGHRS and YFSETQ. This CDR3 has 17 residues. Trimming cost V 3 bases and J 0 bases; bases outside gene matches: 6.